These 11 T cell receptor beta chains originate from one sample sequenced in a study of cytomegalovirus exposure and HLA in healthy donors. The PCR made use of 60 Vbeta and 13 Jbeta primers. Repertoires were generated with immunoSEQ multiplex PCR, while TCRdb's copy carries only in-frame clones and drops some. The table has 130,000 to 150,000 clones, about 80% seen once. Source material: PBMCs. These receptors originate from an older woman in good health and CMV-seropositive.

The chain carries TRBV27 and TRBJ2-3, with TRBD1 matching over 7 bases. Germline trimming cut 5 bases from V and 4 bases from J; bases unmatched to any gene: 6. The CDR3 runs 14 residues. Per germline, CDR1 MNHEY and CDR2 SMNVEV (reference sequence). For the CDR3, the DNA is TGTGCCAGCAGTCGACAGGGAACCCCAGATACGCAGTATTTT. Its protein is CASSRQGTPDTQYF.

In this sample, this clone turned up a few times. V is TRBV25-1 and J is TRBJ2-7, with a weak D call TRBD1 (5 bases). Germline values: CDR1 MGHDK, CDR2 SYGVNS. The CDR3 length is 15 residues. V was clipped by 1 base and J by 2 bases, with 12 bases between them. CDR3 DNA sequence: TGTGCCAGCAGTGAATCTTCAACAGGAACCTACGAGCAGTACTTC. This encodes CASSESSTGTYEQYF.

V gene TRBV5-4 combines with J gene TRBJ2-3; D is unresolved. Germline values: CDR1 SGHNT, CDR2 YYREEE (reference sequence). V was cut by 0 bases and J by 0 bases, with 5 bases left in between. The CDR3 runs to 14 residues. DNA for the CDR3: TGTGCCAGCAGCTTGGGGAGCAGCACAGATACGCAGTATTTT. This sequence encodes CASSLGSSTDTQYF.

This clone was seen a single time. The chain joins TRBV28 to TRBJ2-1; 8 bases are shared with TRBD2. This CDR3 spans 16 amino acids. The V gene's germline CDR1 is MDHEN and CDR2 SYDVKM. V was pared by 6 bases and J by 3 bases, with 10 bases of the junction left unmatched. In nucleotides, the CDR3 is TGTGCCAGCAGCCCGAGCGGGGGTGGGTTCTACAATGAGCAGTTCTTC. Translating gives CASSPSGGGFYNEQFF.

Regarding this clone: The same CDR3 arises from other DNA sequences in this sample as well. The J gene is TRBJ2-7, the V gene TRBV4-1; 7 positions agree with TRBD1. J was trimmed by 0 bases and V by 1 base; bases with no gene match: 3. Germline V gene sequence: CDR1 MGHRA, CDR2 YSYEKL. The CDR3 covers 15 residues. The CDR3 sequence is CASSQARGSSYEQYF. The CDR3 coding sequence is TGCGCCAGCAGCCAAGCCAGGGGGAGCTCCTACGAGCAGTACTTC.

V is TRBV29-1 and J is TRBJ2-3; no clear D gene. This CDR3 comprises 13 residues. V was cut by 6 bases and J by 3 bases, with 13 bases left in between. Germline CDR1 reads SQVTM; CDR2 reads ANQGSEA. The chain's CDR3 is CSVYPPETDTQYF. CDR3 bases: TGCAGCGTGTACCCCCCCGAGACAGATACGCAGTATTTT.

The gene calls are TRBV28 and TRBJ2-7; a weak D match, TRBD2 (5 bases). The germline CDR1 and CDR2 sequences are MDHEN and SYDVKM. V lost 6 bases and J 7 bases, leaving 22 bases between the germline ends. This CDR3 has 15 residues. The DNA of the CDR3 is TGTGCCAGCAGCCTTTGGACCGAGGGAAGTAGAGAGCAGTACTTC. This translates into CASSLWTEGSREQYF.

The J gene is TRBJ2-1, the V gene TRBV7-2; TRBD2 is a possible D gene (5 bases). The ends were cut back, 5 bases at V and 1 base at J, with 9 bases in the middle. The CDR3 runs to 14 residues. Looked up from germline, CDR1 is SGHTA and CDR2 is FQGNSA. The CDR3 reads CASSRRGSYNEQFF. The DNA of the CDR3 is TGTGCCAGCAGCCGACGGGGATCCTACAATGAGCAGTTCTTC.

This clone has only one observation. The chain joins TRBV27 to TRBJ2-7, with D perhaps TRBD2 (5 bases). Looked up from germline, CDR1 is MNHEY and CDR2 is SMNVEV (reference sequence). The CDR3 has 13 residues. V lost 6 bases, J lost 4 bases, and 13 bases lay in between. The CDR3 DNA follows: TGTGCCAGCAGCCCTACTAGTTCTTACGAGCAGTACTTC. Translation: CASSPTSSYEQYF.

The V and J genes are TRBV29-1 and TRBJ1-5, with TRBD1 matching over 8 bases. The CDR3 is 16 amino acids. Germline loops: CDR1 SQVTM, CDR2 ANQGSEA. The V gene end was trimmed by 4 bases and the J gene end by 2 bases; junction bases not matched to a gene: 10. DNA for the CDR3: TGCAGCGTTGCACAGGGGGGGGTCATAGGCAATCAGCCCCAGCATTTT. It yields the protein CSVAQGGVIGNQPQHF.

The chain couples TRBV5-1 to TRBJ2-1; tentative D call: TRBD1 (5 bases). CDR1 SGHRS and CDR2 YFSETQ come from the germline V gene. CDR3 length: 15 amino acids. V lost 7 bases, J lost 5 bases, and 19 bases lay in between. CDR3 region: CASAHTGVGHNEQFF. The CDR3 bases are TGCGCCAGCGCACACACAGGTGTCGGGCACAATGAGCAGTTCTTC.